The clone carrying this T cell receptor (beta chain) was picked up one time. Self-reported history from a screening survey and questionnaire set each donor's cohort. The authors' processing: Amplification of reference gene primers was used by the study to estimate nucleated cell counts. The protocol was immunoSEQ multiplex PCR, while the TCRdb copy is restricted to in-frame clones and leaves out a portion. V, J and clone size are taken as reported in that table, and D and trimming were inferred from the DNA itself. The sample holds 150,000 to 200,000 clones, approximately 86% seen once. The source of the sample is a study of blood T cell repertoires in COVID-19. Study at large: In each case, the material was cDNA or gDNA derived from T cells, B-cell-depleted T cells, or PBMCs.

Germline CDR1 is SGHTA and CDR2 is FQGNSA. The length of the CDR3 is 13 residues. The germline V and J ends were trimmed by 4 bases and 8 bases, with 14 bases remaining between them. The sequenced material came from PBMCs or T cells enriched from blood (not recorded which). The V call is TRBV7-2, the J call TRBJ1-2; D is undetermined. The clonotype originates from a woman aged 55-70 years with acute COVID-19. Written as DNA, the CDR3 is TGTGCCAGCAGCTCCCCCGGGGATCGGGGCTACACCTTC. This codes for CASSSPGDRGYTF. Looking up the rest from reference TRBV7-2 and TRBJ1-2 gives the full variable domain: GAGVSQSPSNKVTEKGKDVELRCDPISGHTALYWYRQSLGQGLEFLIYFQGNSAPDKSGLPSDRFSAERTGGSVSTLTIQRTQQEDSAVYLCASSSPGDRGYTFGSGTRLTVV.